This is a list of T cell receptor beta chains from one sample in a study of beta chain features in type 1 diabetes. Clones were read by immunoSEQ multiplex PCR, and TCRdb kept only the in-frame ones, dropping some. This sample has roughly 290,000 clones, with about 8.5% found just once. Sequencing was carried out using central memory CD4+ T cells from blood. All receptors come from a young woman in good health. Both conserved end residues are part of each CDR3. The order of the fields is J gene, D gene, clone size, V gene, CDR3 protein, CDR3 DNA. The D gene is left open where the match is weak. Clone sizes are given selectively: once, few, many, or a class where the clone is expanded.

TRBJ2-7	NA	few	TRBV7-2	CASSRNSGYSYEQYF	TGTGCCAGCAGCCGAAATAGCGGCTACTCCTACGAGCAGTACTTC
TRBJ2-2	TRBD2	NA	TRBV7-2	CASSAFLAGGTGELFF	TGTGCCAGCAGCGCTTTTCTGGCGGGGGGCACCGGGGAGCTGTTTTTT
TRBJ1-2	TRBD1	NA	TRBV2	CASSPDRFGYTF	TGTGCCAGCAGTCCGGACAGGTTCGGCTACACCTTC
TRBJ2-6	NA	many	TRBV2	CASSKNVLTF	TGTGCCAGCAGTAAAAACGTCCTGACTTTC
TRBJ2-4	NA	many	TRBV28	CASSQRAGFERIQYF	TGTGCCAGCAGTCAGAGGGCCGGGTTCGAACGGATTCAGTACTTC
TRBJ2-7	NA	few	TRBV19	CASRRDGTYEQYF	TGTGCCAGTAGGCGGGATGGAACCTACGAGCAGTACTTC
TRBJ1-1	NA	many	TRBV7-9	CASSLAFNVGTEAFF	TGTGCCAGCAGCTTAGCGTTCAATGTGGGCACTGAAGCTTTCTTT
TRBJ2-1	NA	few	TRBV4-3	CASSQEWAANEQFF	TGCGCCAGCAGCCAAGAATGGGCCGCCAATGAGCAGTTCTTC
TRBJ2-3	NA	NA	TRBV5-1	CASDYLASGGPRDTQYF	TGCGCCAGCGACTACCTAGCGAGCGGCGGGCCCAGAGATACGCAGTATTTT
TRBJ2-5	TRBD2	few	TRBV6-1	CASSEGPPGGQETQYF	TGTGCCAGCAGTGAAGGACCCCCGGGAGGTCAAGAGACCCAGTACTTC
TRBJ2-5	NA	NA	TRBV10-2	CASSESWGAETQYF	TGCGCCAGCAGTGAGTCGTGGGGGGCAGAGACCCAGTACTTC
TRBJ1-6	NA	few	TRBV7-2	CASSLSWSSPLHF	TGTGCCAGCAGCTTAAGTTGGAGTTCACCCCTCCACTTT
TRBJ2-3	NA	NA	TRBV2	CASTVRGLTTDTQYF	TGTGCCAGCACCGTACGAGGCCTCACCACAGATACGCAGTATTTT
TRBJ1-4	NA	few	TRBV6-5	CASRSVGLFNEKLFF	TGTGCCAGCAGATCCGTAGGGCTCTTTAATGAAAAACTGTTTTTT
TRBJ2-1	TRBD2	few	TRBV4-1	CASSQGRSSSGNNEQFF	TGCGCCAGCAGCCAAGGACGGAGCTCTAGCGGAAACAATGAGCAGTTCTTC
TRBJ1-5	NA	few	TRBV28	CASSLLGNQPQHF	TGTGCCAGCAGTTTGCTTGGCAATCAGCCCCAGCATTTT
TRBJ1-3	TRBD1	NA	TRBV29-1	CSVLKDRAGNTIYF	TGCAGCGTACTTAAGGACAGGGCAGGAAACACCATATATTTT
TRBJ1-1	NA	NA	TRBV18	CASSPQGWTEAFF	TGTGCCAGCTCACCCCAGGGATGGACTGAAGCTTTCTTT
TRBJ1-1	NA	NA	TRBV5-4	CASSSQERAEAFF	TGTGCCAGCAGCTCACAGGAGCGGGCTGAAGCTTTCTTT
TRBJ1-2	TRBD1	few	TRBV2	CASRLQTGGNYGYTF	TGTGCCAGCAGACTTCAGACAGGGGGCAACTATGGCTACACCTTC
TRBJ1-6	NA	NA	TRBV27	CASSTGREYNSPLHF	TGTGCCAGCTCGACTGGTCGAGAGTATAATTCACCCCTCCACTTT
TRBJ1-2	NA	NA	TRBV30	CAWSIGTLHGYTF	TGTGCCTGGAGTATCGGGACTCTCCATGGCTACACCTTC
TRBJ2-2	NA	few	TRBV7-2	CASSLATATGELFF	TGTGCCAGCAGCTTAGCGACGGCCACCGGGGAGCTGTTTTTT
TRBJ2-3	TRBD1	few	TRBV29-1	CSVEPGQLADTQYF	TGCAGCGTTGAACCGGGACAGTTGGCAGATACGCAGTATTTT
TRBJ2-3	NA	NA	TRBV4-1	CASSQDRVAPGVPTDTQYF	TGCGCCAGCAGCCAAGATCGCGTGGCCCCGGGGGTCCCAACAGATACGCAGTATTTT
TRBJ2-5	TRBD2	NA	TRBV19	CASSMDAGGGDETQYF	TGTGCCAGTAGTATGGATGCGGGGGGTGGTGACGAGACCCAGTACTTC
TRBJ1-1	NA	few	TRBV2	CASTNRGAAEAFF	TGTGCCAGCACCAATCGGGGGGCGGCTGAAGCTTTCTTT
TRBJ2-2	TRBD1	few	TRBV27	CASRQGTANTGELFF	TGTGCCAGCAGACAAGGGACAGCGAACACCGGGGAGCTGTTTTTT
TRBJ2-1	TRBD1	NA	TRBV25-1	CASSDPSRQGSDEQFF	TGTGCCAGCAGTGACCCTTCGCGACAGGGTTCGGATGAGCAGTTCTTC
TRBJ1-1	NA	many	TRBV7-2	CASSPNGRTEAFF	TGTGCCAGCAGCCCTAACGGGCGGACTGAAGCTTTCTTT
TRBJ1-5	NA	NA	TRBV7-6	CASSPGLGNQPQHF	TGTGCCAGCAGTCCCGGGCTAGGCAATCAGCCCCAGCATTTT
TRBJ1-5	TRBD1	NA	TRBV2	CASTPGDRNQPQHF	TGTGCCAGCACCCCCGGGGACAGAAATCAGCCCCAGCATTTT
TRBJ1-2	TRBD1	NA	TRBV28	CASRPGTASYGYTF	TGTGCCAGCAGACCTGGGACAGCCTCCTATGGCTACACCTTC
TRBJ1-1	NA	NA	TRBV29-1	CSVEKMNTEAFF	TGCAGCGTTGAAAAGATGAACACTGAAGCTTTCTTT
TRBJ1-1	TRBD1	NA	TRBV4-3	CASSPRVGQGFGNTEAFF	TGCGCCAGCAGCCCAAGAGTGGGACAGGGTTTCGGGAACACTGAAGCTTTCTTT
TRBJ1-5	NA	NA	TRBV15	CATRTGRGNRASPQHF	TGTGCCACCAGGACCGGTAGAGGGAATAGGGCGTCACCCCAGCATTTT
TRBJ2-3	NA	few	TRBV29-1	CSVEGGAGSTDTQYF	TGCAGCGTTGAGGGGGGGGCCGGTAGCACAGATACGCAGTATTTT
TRBJ2-6	TRBD1	NA	TRBV7-2	CASSLGQGTFSGANVLTF	TGTGCCAGCAGCTTGGGACAGGGGACATTCTCTGGGGCCAACGTCCTGACTTTC
TRBJ2-7	NA	many	TRBV29-1	CSVRDQGGQAYEQYF	TGCAGCGTTCGGGACCAGGGGGGTCAGGCCTACGAGCAGTACTTC
TRBJ2-1	TRBD1	many	TRBV5-1	CASGFPGTGDNEQFF	TGCGCCAGCGGATTCCCCGGGACAGGGGACAATGAGCAGTTCTTC
TRBJ2-2	NA	few	TRBV5-1	CASSLDARTGELFF	TGCGCCAGCAGCTTGGATGCGAGAACTGGGGAGCTGTTTTTT
TRBJ2-3	TRBD2	NA	TRBV4-2	CASSPQPLAGSTDTQYF	TGTGCCAGCAGCCCCCAACCCTTAGCGGGGAGCACAGATACGCAGTATTTT
TRBJ1-2	TRBD1	NA	TRBV4-3	CASSQAGTGVNYGYTF	TGCGCCAGCAGCCAAGCCGGGACAGGCGTAAACTATGGCTACACCTTC
TRBJ1-1	NA	NA	TRBV28	CASRGGKGPEKAFF	TGTGCCAGCAGGGGTGGCAAGGGGCCCGAAAAAGCTTTCTTT
TRBJ1-5	NA	few	TRBV2	CASSDEYNQPQHF	TGTGCCAGCAGTGATGAGTACAATCAGCCCCAGCATTTT
TRBJ2-1	TRBD2	NA	TRBV7-2	CASSRTGAGLAGDNEQFF	TGTGCCAGCAGCCGAACGGGGGCGGGACTAGCGGGAGACAATGAGCAGTTCTTC
TRBJ2-3	TRBD1	few	TRBV6-5	CASSYSQGRDTQYF	TGTGCCAGCAGTTATTCACAGGGGAGAGATACGCAGTATTTT
TRBJ2-7	NA	NA	TRBV10-3	CAISEGVTVAYEQYF	TGTGCCATCAGTGAGGGGGTAACAGTCGCCTACGAGCAGTACTTC
TRBJ2-1	NA	NA	TRBV18	CASSPAGRYEQFF	TGTGCCAGCTCACCAGCAGGGAGGTATGAGCAGTTCTTC
TRBJ1-2	NA	NA	TRBV7-9	CASSPEVPGTYGYTF	TGTGCCAGCAGCCCGGAGGTCCCCGGGACCTATGGCTACACCTTC
TRBJ1-1	TRBD1	few	TRBV5-6	CASSSRRDRGFVNTEAFF	TGTGCCAGCAGCTCACGAAGGGACAGGGGATTTGTGAACACTGAAGCTTTCTTT
TRBJ1-5	NA	NA	TRBV6-6	CASRPNRDFNQPQHF	TGTGCCAGCAGGCCGAACAGGGACTTCAATCAGCCCCAGCATTTT
TRBJ2-1	NA	NA	TRBV6-5	CASSSRTEQFF	TGTGCCAGCAGTTCCCGTACTGAGCAGTTCTTC
TRBJ2-5	NA	many	TRBV10-3	CAIGEQETQYF	TGTGCCATCGGAGAGCAAGAGACCCAGTACTTC